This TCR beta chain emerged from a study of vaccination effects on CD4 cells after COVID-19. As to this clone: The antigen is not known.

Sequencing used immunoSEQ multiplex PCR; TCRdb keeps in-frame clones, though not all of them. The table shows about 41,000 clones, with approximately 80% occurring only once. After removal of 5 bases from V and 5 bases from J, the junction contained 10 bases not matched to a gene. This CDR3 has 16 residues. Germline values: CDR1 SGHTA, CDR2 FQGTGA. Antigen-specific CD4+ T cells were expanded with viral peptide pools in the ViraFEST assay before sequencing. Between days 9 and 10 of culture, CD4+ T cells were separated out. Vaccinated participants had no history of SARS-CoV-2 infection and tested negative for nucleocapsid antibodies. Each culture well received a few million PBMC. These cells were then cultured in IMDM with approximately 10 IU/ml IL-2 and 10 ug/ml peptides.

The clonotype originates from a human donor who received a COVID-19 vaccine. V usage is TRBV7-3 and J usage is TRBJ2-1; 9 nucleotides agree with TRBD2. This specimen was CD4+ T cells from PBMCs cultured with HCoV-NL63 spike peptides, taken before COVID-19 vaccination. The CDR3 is CASSPETSGWNNEQFF. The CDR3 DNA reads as TGTGCCAGCAGCCCTGAGACTAGCGGATGGAACAATGAGCAGTTCTTC.